Listed below are T cell receptor beta chains from one sample, sequenced in a study of shared clonotypes between healthy human individuals. Clones were read by immunoSEQ multiplex PCR, and TCRdb kept only the in-frame ones, dropping some. This repertoire shows roughly 770,000 clones, roughly 96% found once; its top ten account for over 0.2%. Sequencing was carried out using naive CD8+ T cells sorted from blood. The receptors shown here come from a man aged 25 to 40 in good health. CDR3s include the opening cysteine and the closing phenylalanine or tryptophan. A D gene is named only where the DNA matches it firmly. Clone size is given for some rows only: seen once, a few or many times, or a class if the clone is expanded.

d_call	clone_size	j_call	v_call	cdr3_nt	cdr3_aa
.	.	TRBJ2-7	TRBV28	TGTGCCAGCAGAGCCCAAGGGGAGGTCCCCTACGAGCAGTACTTC	CASRAQGEVPYEQYF
.	.	TRBJ2-2	TRBV7-8	TGTGCCAGCAGCTTTAAGTGGACCGGGGAGCTGTTTTTT	CASSFKWTGELFF
.	once	TRBJ1-3	TRBV7-2	TGTGCCAGCAGCACCGCGACAGGCTCTGGAAACACCATATATTTT	CASSTATGSGNTIYF
.	.	TRBJ2-7	TRBV9	TGTGCCAGCAGCGTCGGAGGGGACCTCGTTCGCGAGCAGTACTTC	CASSVGGDLVREQYF
TRBD1	.	TRBJ2-3	TRBV28	TGTGCCAGCACCCAGGACAGGGGTTACACAGATACGCAGTATTTT	CASTQDRGYTDTQYF
TRBD1	.	TRBJ2-1	TRBV28	TGTGCCAGCAGTCGGATACAGGGGGCGAATGAGCAGTTCTTC	CASSRIQGANEQFF
.	once	TRBJ2-7	TRBV10-3	TGTGCCATCAGTGAGGAGATCTCCTACGAGCAGTACTTC	CAISEEISYEQYF
TRBD2	.	TRBJ2-2	TRBV5-1	TGCGCCAGCAGCTTGGATCCTGCGGGAGCGATCGGGGAGCTGTTTTTT	CASSLDPAGAIGELFF
.	once	TRBJ2-1	TRBV29-1	TGCAGCGTTGAAGGCCTAGCGAACTACAATGAGCAGTTCTTC	CSVEGLANYNEQFF
TRBD1	.	TRBJ1-1	TRBV9	TGTGCCAGCGGAGGGGGCGTAGCTGAAGCTTTCTTT	CASGGGVAEAFF
.	.	TRBJ2-7	TRBV9	TGTGCCAGCAGCGACGGGATAGCCTACGAGCAGTACTTC	CASSDGIAYEQYF
.	.	TRBJ2-7	TRBV6-1	TGTGCCAGCTTGGGAACGGAAGGGCGCGGCGACGAGCAGTACTTC	CASLGTEGRGDEQYF
TRBD1	.	TRBJ2-1	TRBV11-2	TGTGCCAGCAGCATCTCCGGGACAGGGGCCTACAATGAGCAGTTCTTC	CASSISGTGAYNEQFF
.	.	TRBJ1-1	TRBV7-8	TGTGCCAGCGCCCAAAGCAGCAGGGGGAACACTGAAGCTTTCTTT	CASAQSSRGNTEAFF
TRBD2	.	TRBJ2-6	TRBV27	TGTGCCAGCAGCCGCGGGAGCTCTGGGGCCAACGTCCTGACTTTC	CASSRGSSGANVLTF